This entry is about one T cell receptor beta chain. Germline V CDR1 and CDR2: SGHRS, YFSETQ. The CDR3 runs to 16 residues. V lost 4 bases and J lost 8; bases outside the gene matches: 14. This sample is drawn from a study of blood T cell repertoires in COVID-19. TCRdb keeps only in-frame clones here, not all; method: immunoSEQ multiplex PCR. The sample contains 200,000 to 300,000 clones, roughly 86% of which appear only once. Living in under 30 US areas, the participants were between roughly 18 and 89 years of age. Categorization into cohorts depended on clinical history that participants reported. Two negative PCRs, clearance, or symptom resolution characterized the recovered Cohort 3 donors.

The sequence was obtained from a woman aged 18-35 years who had recovered from COVID-19. This chain joins TRBV5-1 and TRBJ1-4; 7 bases are a match to TRBD1. Sequences were obtained from PBMCs or T cells enriched from blood (not recorded which). The CDR3 region has the DNA TGCGCCAGCAGCCTAGACAGGGCGACGATCGAGGAAAAACTGTTTTTT. Protein sequence: CASSLDRATIEEKLFF.